This T cell receptor (beta chain) was retrieved from a study of OX40 agonist ivuxolimab in advanced cancers. On this clone: The antigen remains unidentified.

This CDR3 is 14 amino acids long. V lost 2 bases to trimming and J lost 4 bases; unmatched junction nucleotides: 2. The germline CDR1 and CDR2 sequences are MNHNY and SVGAGI (reference sequence). Study-wide results and limits: Expanded clones belonging to CD8+ T cells outnumbered, on average, those of CD4+.

The repertoire was sequenced with immunoSEQ multiplex PCR; TCRdb's copy has only in-frame clones and lacks some. Of 55,000 to 75,000 clones listed, over 75% were seen once; the top ten hold 8.2%. The sequence derives from an adult with an advanced solid tumor such as melanoma, head and neck, liver or kidney cancer. This chain uses TRBV6-6 with TRBJ1-2; 9 bases are shared with TRBD1. Sample: CD4+ or CD8+ T cells sorted from blood, taken in a trial of the OX40 agonist ivuxolimab. CDR3 sequence: CASSYRQGGYGYTF. The CDR3 bases are TGTGCCAGCAGTTACCGACAGGGGGGCTATGGCTACACCTTC.